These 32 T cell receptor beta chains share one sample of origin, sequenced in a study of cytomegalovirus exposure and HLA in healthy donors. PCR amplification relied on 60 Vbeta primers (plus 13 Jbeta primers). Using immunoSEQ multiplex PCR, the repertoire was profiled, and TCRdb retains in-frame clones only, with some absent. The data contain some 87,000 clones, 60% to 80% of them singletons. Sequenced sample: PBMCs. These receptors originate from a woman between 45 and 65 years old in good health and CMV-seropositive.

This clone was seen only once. This CDR3 reads CASSIRAGLTDTQYF. CDR3 coding DNA: TGTGCCAGCAGCATCAGAGCGGGGCTGACAGATACGCAGTATTTT. V and J are TRBV5-6 and TRBJ2-3; 7 bases are a match to TRBD2. The ends lost 4 bases at V and 3 bases at J; junction bases unmatched: 8. The CDR3 sequence is 15 residues long. CDR1 and CDR2 (germline): SGHDT, YYEEEE. The full variable domain, its missing parts supplied by reference TRBV5-6 and TRBJ2-3, is DAGVTQSPTHLIKTRGQQVTLRCSPKSGHDTVSWYQQALGQGPQFIFQYYEEEERQRGNFPDRFSGHQFPNYSSELNVNALLLGDSALYLCASSIRAGLTDTQYFGPGTRLTVL.

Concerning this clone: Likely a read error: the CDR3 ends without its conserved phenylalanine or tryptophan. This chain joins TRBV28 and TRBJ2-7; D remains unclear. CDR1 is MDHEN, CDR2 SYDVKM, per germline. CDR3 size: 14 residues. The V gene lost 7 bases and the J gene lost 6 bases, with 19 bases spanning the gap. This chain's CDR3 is CASTVGGGMAEQYL. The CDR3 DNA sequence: TGTGCCAGCACAGTAGGTGGCGGAATGGCCGAGCAGTACCTC.

CDR3 sequence (DNA): TGTGCCAGTGGGACAGGAGTATACAATGAGCAGTTCTTC. Amino acids: CASGTGVYNEQFF. V gene TRBV28 combines with J gene TRBJ2-1; 8 bases agree with TRBD1. Germline V gene data show CDR1 as MDHEN and CDR2 as SYDVKM. With 9 bases clipped from V and 4 bases from J, the junction kept 5 bases outside the gene matches. CDR3 length: 13 amino acids. Together with reference TRBV28 and TRBJ2-1, the CDR3 gives the full variable domain: DVKVTQSSRYLVKRTGEKVFLECVQDMDHENMFWYRQDPGLGLRLIYFSYDVKMKEKGDIPEGYSVSREKKERFSLILESASTNQTSMYLCASGTGVYNEQFFGPGTRLTVL.

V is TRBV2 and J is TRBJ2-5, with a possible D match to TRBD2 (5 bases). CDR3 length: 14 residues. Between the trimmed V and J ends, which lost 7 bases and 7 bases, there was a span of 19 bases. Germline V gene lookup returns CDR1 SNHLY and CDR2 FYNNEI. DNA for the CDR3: TGTGCCAGCATGGAGGTACCGTTTAGTAGGACCCAGTACTTC. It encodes CASMEVPFSRTQYF.

CDR3 in DNA: TGTGCCAGCAGCTTCAACAGGGGGCGAGACGAGCAGTACTTC. Amino acid sequence: CASSFNRGRDEQYF. The chain employs TRBV11-2 and TRBJ2-5, with 9 positions matching TRBD1. The J call is uncertain, as TRBJ2-7 better fits the DNA end. CDR3 size: 14 residues. Germline V gives CDR1 SGHAT, CDR2 FQNNGV.

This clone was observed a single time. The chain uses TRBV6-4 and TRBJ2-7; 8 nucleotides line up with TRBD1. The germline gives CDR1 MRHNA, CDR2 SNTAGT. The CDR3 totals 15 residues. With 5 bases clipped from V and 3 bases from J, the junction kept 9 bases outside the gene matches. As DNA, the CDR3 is TGTGCCAGCAGTCTACGGACAGGGACTGGCTACGAGCAGTACTTC. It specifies CASSLRTGTGYEQYF.

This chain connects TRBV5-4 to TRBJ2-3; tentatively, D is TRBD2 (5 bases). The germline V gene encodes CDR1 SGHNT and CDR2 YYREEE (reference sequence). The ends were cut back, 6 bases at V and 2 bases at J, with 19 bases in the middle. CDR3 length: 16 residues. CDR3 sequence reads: CASTPSGKRTTDTQYF. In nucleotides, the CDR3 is TGTGCCAGCACCCCCTCGGGCAAGCGGACCACAGATACGCAGTATTTT.

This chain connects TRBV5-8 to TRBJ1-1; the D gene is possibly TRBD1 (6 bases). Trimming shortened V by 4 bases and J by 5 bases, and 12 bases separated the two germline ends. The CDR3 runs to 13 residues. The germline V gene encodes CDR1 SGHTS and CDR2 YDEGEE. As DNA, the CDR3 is TGTGCCAGCAGCCTCGGGGGGCGGACTGAAGCTTTCTTT. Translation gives CASSLGGRTEAFF.

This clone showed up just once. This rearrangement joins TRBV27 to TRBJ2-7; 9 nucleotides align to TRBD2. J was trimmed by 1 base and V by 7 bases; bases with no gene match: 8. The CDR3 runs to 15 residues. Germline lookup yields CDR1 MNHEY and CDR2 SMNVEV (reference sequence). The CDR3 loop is CASTPGAGGSYEQYF. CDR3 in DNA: TGTGCCAGCACCCCGGGAGCGGGAGGTTCCTACGAGCAGTACTTC.

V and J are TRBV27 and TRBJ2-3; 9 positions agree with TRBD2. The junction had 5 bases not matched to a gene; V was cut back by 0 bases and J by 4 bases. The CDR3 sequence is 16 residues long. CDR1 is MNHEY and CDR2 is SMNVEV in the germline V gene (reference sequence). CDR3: CASSLSGTSWADTQYF. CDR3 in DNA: TGTGCCAGCAGTTTATCAGGGACTAGCTGGGCAGATACGCAGTATTTT.

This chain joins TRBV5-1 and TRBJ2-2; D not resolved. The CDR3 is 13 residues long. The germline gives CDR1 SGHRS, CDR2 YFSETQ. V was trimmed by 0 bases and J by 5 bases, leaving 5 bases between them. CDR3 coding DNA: TGCGCCAGCAGCTTGGGAGGAACCGGGGAGCTGTTTTTT. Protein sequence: CASSLGGTGELFF.

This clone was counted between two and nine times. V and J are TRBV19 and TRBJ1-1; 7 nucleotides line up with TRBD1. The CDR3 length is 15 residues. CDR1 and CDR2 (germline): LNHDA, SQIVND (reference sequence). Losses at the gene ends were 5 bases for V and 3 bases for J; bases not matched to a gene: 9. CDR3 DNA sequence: TGTGCCAGTAGTCTTCAGACAGGGCTAGACACTGAAGCTTTCTTT. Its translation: CASSLQTGLDTEAFF.

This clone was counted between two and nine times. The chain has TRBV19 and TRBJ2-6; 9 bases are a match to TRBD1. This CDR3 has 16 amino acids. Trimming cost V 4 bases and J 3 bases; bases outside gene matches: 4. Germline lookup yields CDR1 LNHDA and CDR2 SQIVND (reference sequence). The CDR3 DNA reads TGTGCCAGTAGTAACAGGGGGCGCGGTGGGGCCAACGTCCTGACTTTC. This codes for CASSNRGRGGANVLTF.

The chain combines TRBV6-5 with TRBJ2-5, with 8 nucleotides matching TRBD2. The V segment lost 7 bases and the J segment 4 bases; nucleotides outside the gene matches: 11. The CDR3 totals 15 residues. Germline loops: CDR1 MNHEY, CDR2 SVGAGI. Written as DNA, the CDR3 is TGTGCCAGCAAAAAACTAGCGGCCGGGAGAGAGACCCAGTACTTC. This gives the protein CASKKLAAGRETQYF.

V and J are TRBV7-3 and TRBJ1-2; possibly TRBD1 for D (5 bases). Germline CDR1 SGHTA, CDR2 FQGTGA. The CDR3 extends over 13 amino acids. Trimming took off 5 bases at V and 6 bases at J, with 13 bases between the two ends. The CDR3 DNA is TGTGCCAGCAGCCCCGGAGAAGGGGATGGCTACACCTTC. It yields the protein CASSPGEGDGYTF.

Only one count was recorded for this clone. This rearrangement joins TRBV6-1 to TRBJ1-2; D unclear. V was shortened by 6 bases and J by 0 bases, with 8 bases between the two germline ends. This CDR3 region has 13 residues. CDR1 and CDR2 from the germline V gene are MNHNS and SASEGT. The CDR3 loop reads CASSAGANYGYTF. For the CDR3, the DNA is TGTGCCAGCAGCGCCGGGGCTAACTATGGCTACACCTTC.

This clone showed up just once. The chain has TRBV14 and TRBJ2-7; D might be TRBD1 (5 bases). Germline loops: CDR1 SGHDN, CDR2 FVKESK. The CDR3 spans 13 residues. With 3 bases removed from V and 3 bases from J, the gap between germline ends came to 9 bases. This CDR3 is CASSHRVNYEQYF. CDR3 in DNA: TGTGCCAGCAGCCACAGGGTAAACTACGAGCAGTACTTC.

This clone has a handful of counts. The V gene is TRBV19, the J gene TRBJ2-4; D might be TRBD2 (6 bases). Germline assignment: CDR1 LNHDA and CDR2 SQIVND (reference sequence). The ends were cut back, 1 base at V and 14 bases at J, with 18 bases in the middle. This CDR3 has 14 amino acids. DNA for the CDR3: TGTGCCAGTAGTATAGGTGGGGGGACGGCGGGAAAGTACTTC. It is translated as CASSIGGGTAGKYF.

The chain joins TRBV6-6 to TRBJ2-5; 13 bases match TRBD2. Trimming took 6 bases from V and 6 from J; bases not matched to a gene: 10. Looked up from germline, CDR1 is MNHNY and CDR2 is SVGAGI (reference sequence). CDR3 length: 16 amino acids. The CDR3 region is CASRPPGLAGRKTQYF. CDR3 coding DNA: TGTGCCAGCAGGCCACCGGGACTAGCGGGAAGAAAGACCCAGTACTTC.

The CDR3 region is CASSLLAGVSYNEQFF. CDR3 DNA: TGTGCCAGCAGCTTACTTGCGGGAGTGTCCTACAATGAGCAGTTCTTC. This sequence joins TRBV11-1 and TRBJ2-1; 7 bases agree with TRBD2. With V trimmed by 2 bases and J by 1 base, 5 bases remained unmatched. Germline-derived CDR1 and CDR2 are SGHAT and FQDESV (reference sequence). This CDR3 has 16 amino acids.

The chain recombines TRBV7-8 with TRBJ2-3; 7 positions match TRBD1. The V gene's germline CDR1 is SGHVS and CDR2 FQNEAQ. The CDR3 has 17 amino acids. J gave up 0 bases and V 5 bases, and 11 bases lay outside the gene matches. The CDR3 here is CASSPPGGPQSTDTQYF. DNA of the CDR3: TGTGCCAGCAGCCCTCCAGGGGGACCTCAGAGCACAGATACGCAGTATTTT.

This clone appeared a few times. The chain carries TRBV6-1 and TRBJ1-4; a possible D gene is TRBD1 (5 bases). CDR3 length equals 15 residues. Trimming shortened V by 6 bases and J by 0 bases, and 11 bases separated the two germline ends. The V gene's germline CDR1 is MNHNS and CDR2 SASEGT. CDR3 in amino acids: CASSRQPATNEKLFF. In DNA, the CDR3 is TGTGCCAGCAGCCGACAGCCGGCAACTAATGAAAAACTGTTTTTT.

CDR3 amino acids: CASSVARGQWDYGYTF. The CDR3 coding sequence is TGTGCCAGCAGCGTAGCTCGAGGACAGTGGGACTATGGCTACACCTTC. The rearrangement joins TRBV9 to TRBJ1-2; D might be TRBD1 (6 bases). The CDR3 extends over 16 amino acids. V was trimmed by 0 bases and J by 3 bases, leaving 15 bases between them. Germline V gene data show CDR1 as SGDLS and CDR2 as YYNGEE.

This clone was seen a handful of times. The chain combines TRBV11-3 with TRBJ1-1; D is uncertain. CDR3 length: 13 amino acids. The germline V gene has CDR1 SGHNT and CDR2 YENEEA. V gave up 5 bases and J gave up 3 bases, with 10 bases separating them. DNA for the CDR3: TGTGCCAGCAGCCGGAATCGGGACACTGAAGCTTTCTTT. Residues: CASSRNRDTEAFF.

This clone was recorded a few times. For the CDR3, the DNA is TGCGCCAGCTTACAGGGGAGTAACTCTGGGGCCAACGTCCTGACTTTC. This encodes CASLQGSNSGANVLTF. V gene TRBV5-1 combines with J gene TRBJ2-6, with 7 nucleotides matching TRBD1. Looked up from germline, CDR1 is SGHRS and CDR2 is YFSETQ. The CDR3 spans 16 residues. V gave up 7 bases and J gave up 0 bases; unmatched junction bases: 7.

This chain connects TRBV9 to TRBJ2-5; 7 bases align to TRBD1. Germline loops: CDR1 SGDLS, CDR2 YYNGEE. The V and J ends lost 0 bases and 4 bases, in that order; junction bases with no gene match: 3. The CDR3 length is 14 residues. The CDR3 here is CASSVVAGGETQYF. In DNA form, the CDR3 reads TGTGCCAGCAGCGTAGTAGCAGGGGGAGAGACCCAGTACTTC.

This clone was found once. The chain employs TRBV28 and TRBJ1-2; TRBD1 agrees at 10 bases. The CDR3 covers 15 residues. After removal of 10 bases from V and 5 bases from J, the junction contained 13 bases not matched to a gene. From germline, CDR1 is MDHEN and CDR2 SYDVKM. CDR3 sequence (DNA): TGTGCCAACAAGTCACCCGGGACAGGGGAGTATGGCTACACCTTC. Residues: CANKSPGTGEYGYTF.

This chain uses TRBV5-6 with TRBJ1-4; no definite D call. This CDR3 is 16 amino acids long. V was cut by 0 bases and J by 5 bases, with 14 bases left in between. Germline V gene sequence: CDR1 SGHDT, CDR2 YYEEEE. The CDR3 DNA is TGTGCCAGCAGCTTGGTAGAGGGAGGACGGAATGAAAAACTGTTTTTT. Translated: CASSLVEGGRNEKLFF.

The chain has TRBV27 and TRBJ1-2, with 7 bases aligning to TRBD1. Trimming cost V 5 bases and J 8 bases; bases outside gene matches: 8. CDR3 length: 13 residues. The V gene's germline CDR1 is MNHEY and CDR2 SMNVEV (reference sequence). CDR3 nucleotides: TGTGCCAGCAGTCCCCTCGTACAGGGGGGCTACACCTTC. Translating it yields CASSPLVQGGYTF.

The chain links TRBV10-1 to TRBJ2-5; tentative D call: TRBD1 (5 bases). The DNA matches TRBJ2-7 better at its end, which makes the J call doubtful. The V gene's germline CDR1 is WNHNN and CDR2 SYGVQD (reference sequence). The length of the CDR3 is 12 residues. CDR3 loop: CASSETAYEQYF. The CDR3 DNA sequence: TGCGCCAGCAGCGAGACAGCCTACGAGCAGTACTTC.

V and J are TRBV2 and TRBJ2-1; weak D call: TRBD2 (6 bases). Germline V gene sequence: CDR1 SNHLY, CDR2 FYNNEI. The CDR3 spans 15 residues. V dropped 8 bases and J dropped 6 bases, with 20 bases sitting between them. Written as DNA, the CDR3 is TGTGCCAGCTACTCTGGAAGTAGCGGCACCAATGAGCAGTTCTTC. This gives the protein CASYSGSSGTNEQFF.

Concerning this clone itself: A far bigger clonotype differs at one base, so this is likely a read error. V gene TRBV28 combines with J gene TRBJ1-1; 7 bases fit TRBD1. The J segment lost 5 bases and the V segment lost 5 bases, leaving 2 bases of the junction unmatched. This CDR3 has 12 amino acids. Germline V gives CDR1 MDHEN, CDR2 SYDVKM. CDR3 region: CASSPGGTEAFF. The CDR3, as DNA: TGTGCCAGCAGTCCAGGGGGGACTGAAGCTTTCTTT.